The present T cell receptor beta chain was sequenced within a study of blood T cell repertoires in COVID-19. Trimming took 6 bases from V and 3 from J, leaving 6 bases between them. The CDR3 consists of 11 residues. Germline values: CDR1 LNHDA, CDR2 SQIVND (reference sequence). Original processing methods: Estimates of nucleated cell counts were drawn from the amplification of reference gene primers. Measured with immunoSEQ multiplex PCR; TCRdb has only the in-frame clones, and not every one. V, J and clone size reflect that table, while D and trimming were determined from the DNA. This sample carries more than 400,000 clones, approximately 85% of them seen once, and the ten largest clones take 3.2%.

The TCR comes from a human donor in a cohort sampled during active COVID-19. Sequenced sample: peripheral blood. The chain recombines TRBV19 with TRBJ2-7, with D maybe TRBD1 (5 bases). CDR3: CASRRGYEQYF. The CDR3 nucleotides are TGTGCCAGTAGAAGGGGCTACGAGCAGTACTTC.